This T cell receptor beta chain was observed in a study of T cells in Graves' hyperthyroidism and ophthalmopathy. Points from the study as a whole: Blood also held most thyroid clonotypes expanded beyond 0.001. Progression to ophthalmopathy was predicted a median of approximately 6.4 months early.

Trimming took 5 bases from V and 3 from J; bases not matched to a gene: 11. The CDR3 runs to 18 residues. Amplified regions were TCR beta CDR3 sequences from RNA transcripts. HTBI primers were used for first-round RT-PCR of the TCR CDR3. TCRdb re-called the multiplex PCR reads through MiXCR, storing one row per CDR3 protein. The table includes under 600,000 distinct CDR3 sequences, roughly a sixth detected once. With respect to this clonotype: Its target is not known.

What was sequenced was blood. V and J are TRBV12-3 or TRBV12-4 and TRBJ2-6, with 9 bases lining up with TRBD1. The source is a woman in her thirties or forties with Graves' ophthalmopathy. CDR3 coding DNA: TGTGCCAGCAGTCCGCGGACAGGGGCGATGAGTGGGGCCAACGTCCTGACTTTC. This translates into CASSPRTGAMSGANVLTF.